The 26 T cell receptor beta chains presented below share a single source sample, sequenced in a study of shared clonotypes between healthy human individuals. Assay: immunoSEQ multiplex PCR; the TCRdb copy retains only in-frame clones and omits some. The sample lists fewer than 850,000 clones; just over 95% were seen once. The naive CD8 fraction comprised CD45RO-negative cells positively selected for CCR7 and excluded terminally differentiated effector memory CD45RA+ cells. Sample: naive CD8+ T cells sorted from blood. The receptors stem from a man under 40 in good health.

The rearrangement joins TRBV9 to TRBJ2-1; 8 positions match TRBD1. V lost 3 bases to trimming and J lost 6 bases; unmatched junction nucleotides: 11. Germline CDR1 and CDR2: SGDLS and YYNGEE. The CDR3 length is 16 residues. Here the CDR3 reads CASSAGGAPGGNEQFF. In DNA form, the CDR3 reads TGTGCCAGCAGCGCAGGGGGCGCGCCAGGGGGCAATGAGCAGTTCTTC. Complete variable domain (other parts from reference TRBV9 and TRBJ2-1): DSGVTQTPKHLITATGQRVTLRCSPRSGDLSVYWYQQSLDQGLQFLIQYYNGEERAKGNILERFSAQQFPDLHSELNLSSLELGDSALYFCASSAGGAPGGNEQFFGPGTRLTVL.

V gene TRBV7-8 combines with J gene TRBJ2-7, with D uncertain. The germline gives CDR1 SGHVS, CDR2 FQNEAQ. CDR3 length equals 15 residues. Trimming removed 5 bases from V and 4 bases from J, with 18 bases in between. The CDR3 DNA reads as TGTGCCAGCAGCCCCCGGGCCCCCAAAGGGTACGAGCAGTACTTC. Its translation: CASSPRAPKGYEQYF.

This clone was seen once. The chain's CDR3 is CASPIGLTDTQYF. DNA for the CDR3: TGTGCCAGCCCCATCGGTCTCACAGATACGCAGTATTTT. The V and J genes are TRBV2 and TRBJ2-3; no firm D call. V lost 8 bases and J lost 2, with 11 bases in between. Germline CDR1 SNHLY, CDR2 FYNNEI. The CDR3 contains 13 residues.

This clone was picked up one time. The same CDR3 is also encoded by other DNA sequences in this sample. This sequence joins TRBV6-5 and TRBJ2-7, with D maybe TRBD1 (5 bases). The ends were cut back, 6 bases at V and 1 base at J, with 10 bases in the middle. CDR3 length: 13 residues. Germline values: CDR1 MNHEY, CDR2 SVGAGI. The CDR3 region is CASSYQGSYEQYF. The DNA for the CDR3 is TGTGCCAGCAGCTATCAGGGTTCCTACGAGCAGTACTTC.

The chain links TRBV7-9 to TRBJ1-1, with D hard to call. CDR3 length: 16 amino acids. Trimming removed 1 base from V and 0 bases from J, with 12 bases in between. Germline CDR1 reads SEHNR; CDR2 reads FQNEAQ (reference sequence). The CDR3 loop reads CASSLGRSGVNTEAFF. CDR3 DNA sequence: TGTGCCAGCAGCTTAGGTCGTTCGGGAGTGAACACTGAAGCTTTCTTT.

The chain recombines TRBV19 with TRBJ2-1, with 13 bases that match TRBD2. The CDR3 contains 16 residues. The junction had 6 bases not matched to a gene; V was cut back by 5 bases and J by 5 bases. The V gene's germline CDR1 is LNHDA and CDR2 SQIVND (reference sequence). CDR3 in amino acids: CASSAPGTSGNNEQFF. The CDR3 DNA follows: TGTGCCAGTAGTGCACCAGGGACTAGCGGGAACAATGAGCAGTTCTTC.

This rearrangement joins TRBV15 to TRBJ2-1, with unresolved D. V was cut by 0 bases and J by 7 bases, with 10 bases left in between. The CDR3 spans 14 residues. Germline V gene data show CDR1 as LNHNV and CDR2 as YYDKDF (reference sequence). The CDR3 region is CATSRDWGLNEQFF. The CDR3 bases are TGTGCCACCAGCAGAGATTGGGGATTGAATGAGCAGTTCTTC.

This CDR3 reads CASSPRGEETQYF. Here the CDR3 DNA reads TGTGCCAGCAGCCCCCGGGGGGAAGAGACCCAGTACTTC. The chain uses TRBV11-3 and TRBJ2-5, with 7 nucleotides matching TRBD2. The CDR3 is 13 residues long. Trimming cost V 5 bases and J 3 bases; bases outside gene matches: 3. CDR1 and CDR2 (germline): SGHNT, YENEEA.

The rearrangement joins TRBV9 to TRBJ2-7, with D maybe TRBD1 (5 bases). V gave up 3 bases and J gave up 5 bases, with 12 bases separating them. The length of the CDR3 is 13 residues. From germline, CDR1 is SGDLS and CDR2 YYNGEE. The chain's CDR3 is CASSGGGYNEQYF. CDR3 DNA: TGTGCCAGCAGCGGGGGCGGCTACAACGAGCAGTACTTC.

This clone was seen once. This chain uses TRBV6-5 with TRBJ2-1; D ambiguous. The length of the CDR3 is 15 residues. Germline CDR1 reads MNHEY; CDR2 reads SVGAGI. Trimming pared 4 bases from V and 0 bases from J, leaving 10 bases between. The CDR3 sequence is CASSSGYSSYNEQFF. CDR3 nucleotides: TGTGCCAGCAGTTCCGGATATAGCTCCTACAATGAGCAGTTCTTC.

The chain uses TRBV5-5 and TRBJ2-7, with D uncertain. The CDR3 has 14 residues. Trimming left V 0 bases short and J 4 bases short, with 11 bases between. The germline V gene has CDR1 SGHKS and CDR2 YYEKEE (reference sequence). This chain's CDR3 is CASSLGTVLYEQYF. The CDR3 DNA follows: TGTGCCAGCAGCTTGGGGACGGTGCTATACGAGCAGTACTTC.

The chain has TRBV27 and TRBJ2-1, with a possible D match to TRBD1 (5 bases). Trimming shortened V by 3 bases and J by 0 bases, and 9 bases separated the two germline ends. Germline-derived CDR1 and CDR2 are MNHEY and SMNVEV (reference sequence). The CDR3 runs to 15 residues. The CDR3: CASSFTGRSYNEQFF. Written as DNA, the CDR3 is TGTGCCAGCAGTTTCACAGGCCGCTCCTACAATGAGCAGTTCTTC.

The rearrangement links TRBV7-9 to TRBJ2-3; the D gene is possibly TRBD2 (6 bases). Germline loops: CDR1 SEHNR, CDR2 FQNEAQ (reference sequence). The CDR3 runs to 16 residues. V lost 4 bases, J lost 4 bases, and 18 bases lay in between. The CDR3 DNA sequence: TGTGCCAGCAGCTCAGGTCGGGGAGGATGGGCAGATACGCAGTATTTT. Its protein is CASSSGRGGWADTQYF.

The V gene is TRBV27, the J gene TRBJ2-7; D tentatively fits TRBD1 or TRBD2 (6 bases each). The CDR3 contains 13 residues. V lost 5 bases to trimming and J lost 5 bases, with 13 bases between them. CDR1 MNHEY and CDR2 SMNVEV come from the germline V gene (reference sequence). The CDR3 region is CASSVIRGDEQYF. The DNA of the CDR3 is TGTGCCAGCAGTGTCATTAGGGGGGACGAGCAGTACTTC.

On this clone itself: Distinct nucleotide sequences in the sample also encode this CDR3. The V and J genes are TRBV9 and TRBJ1-1, with no clear D. Germline V gene data show CDR1 as SGDLS and CDR2 as YYNGEE. This CDR3 has 15 amino acids. V was clipped by 0 bases and J by 1 base, with 10 bases between them. As DNA, the CDR3 is TGTGCCAGCAGCGTAGGTGCGGGAGGGAACACTGAAGCTTTCTTT. It codes for CASSVGAGGNTEAFF. Full variable domain (outside the CDR3, taken from reference TRBV9 and TRBJ1-1): DSGVTQTPKHLITATGQRVTLRCSPRSGDLSVYWYQQSLDQGLQFLIQYYNGEERAKGNILERFSAQQFPDLHSELNLSSLELGDSALYFCASSVGAGGNTEAFFGQGTRLTVV.

The rearrangement joins TRBV27 to TRBJ2-1; no clear D gene. The CDR3 totals 13 residues. Trimming took 1 base from V and 6 from J, leaving 7 bases between them. Germline-derived CDR1 and CDR2 are MNHEY and SMNVEV (reference sequence). CDR3 DNA: TGTGCCAGCAGTTTATTTCTGGGCAATGAGCAGTTCTTC. Translating gives CASSLFLGNEQFF.

The V and J genes are TRBV11-3 and TRBJ2-7; D might be TRBD1 or TRBD2, each matching 5 bases. Between the trimmed V and J ends, which lost 5 bases and 5 bases, there was a span of 22 bases. Germline V gene data show CDR1 as SGHNT and CDR2 as YENEEA. There are 16 residues in the CDR3. CDR3 sequence (DNA): TGTGCCAGCAGCCCGGGAAGGGGTCATAGTATCCACGAGCAGTACTTC. Amino acid sequence: CASSPGRGHSIHEQYF.

The chain recombines TRBV12-5 with TRBJ2-1, with a possible D match to TRBD2 (7 bases). The V and J ends lost 7 bases and 4 bases respectively, with 35 bases between them. CDR1 is LGHNT and CDR2 is FRNRAP in the germline V gene. The CDR3 is 21 residues long. CDR3 DNA: TGTGCTAGTGCCGGAATAAGGGGGAGGGGACTAAAGCCCCTACTTTACAATGAGCAGTTCTTC. Amino acids: CASAGIRGRGLKPLLYNEQFF.

The chain links TRBV4-1 to TRBJ2-7; the D gene is possibly TRBD1 (6 bases). In germline, CDR1 is MGHRA, CDR2 YSYEKL. The V end was cut by 4 bases, the J end by 7 bases, with 20 bases between. The CDR3 runs to 15 residues. Written as DNA, the CDR3 is TGCGCCAGCAGCCCAGGGGTGGGGACCCCCTGGGAGCAGTACTTC. This encodes CASSPGVGTPWEQYF.

The J gene is TRBJ2-2, the V gene TRBV28; the match to TRBD1 covers 7 bases. Unmatched junction bases numbered 9, after V lost 10 bases and J lost 7 bases. The germline V gene encodes CDR1 MDHEN and CDR2 SYDVKM. This CDR3 is 13 amino acids long. The CDR3 spells CATFDRAGGELFF. The CDR3 coding sequence is TGTGCCACCTTCGACAGGGCCGGCGGGGAGCTGTTTTTT.

The chain combines TRBV4-1 with TRBJ2-1, with TRBD1 as a possible D gene (5 bases). Germline values: CDR1 MGHRA, CDR2 YSYEKL. The CDR3 covers 15 residues. V was clipped by 1 base and J by 7 bases, with 14 bases between them. The CDR3 coding sequence is TGCGCCAGCAGCCAAGGGCAGGGTCATGAGAATGAGCAGTTCTTC. Translating it yields CASSQGQGHENEQFF.

The V call is TRBV14, the J call TRBJ1-2, with 9 bases that match TRBD1. The ends lost 1 base at V and 6 bases at J; junction bases unmatched: 3. CDR1 SGHDN and CDR2 FVKESK come from the germline V gene. This CDR3 is 14 amino acids long. In nucleotides, the CDR3 is TGTGCCAGCAGCCAAGTGGGACAGGGCAATGGCTACACCTTC. Its translation: CASSQVGQGNGYTF.

The chain carries TRBV2 and TRBJ1-5; D unresolved. Germline CDR1 reads SNHLY; CDR2 reads FYNNEI. CDR3 length: 13 amino acids. V was clipped by 6 bases and J by 0 bases, with 6 bases between them. The chain's CDR3 is CASRTISNQPQHF. The CDR3 bases are TGTGCCAGCAGGACAATTAGCAATCAGCCCCAGCATTTT.

Comment on this clone: Other DNA sequences in this specimen translate into the identical CDR3. This rearrangement joins TRBV7-2 to TRBJ2-7; D possibly corresponds to TRBD1 (6 bases). Trimming stripped 5 bases from V and 3 bases from J, with 8 bases between. Per germline, CDR1 SGHTA and CDR2 FQGNSA. The CDR3 covers 12 residues. This chain's CDR3 is CASSQDSYEQYF. As DNA, the CDR3 is TGTGCCAGCAGCCAGGACAGCTACGAGCAGTACTTC.

Of note for this clone: The same CDR3 can be traced to other DNA sequences in this sample. The chain carries TRBV4-3 and TRBJ2-3; no clear D gene. The CDR3 totals 14 residues. Germline V CDR1 and CDR2: LGHNA, YSLEER. V lost 1 base, J lost 3 bases, and 8 bases lay in between. CDR3 in DNA: TGCGCCAGCAGCCAAGTGGGCAGGACAGATACGCAGTATTTT. Protein: CASSQVGRTDTQYF.

V gene TRBV7-2 combines with J gene TRBJ2-1; 9 bases fit TRBD2. In germline, CDR1 is SGHTA, CDR2 FQGNSA. V trimming: 5 bases; J trimming: 5 bases; junction bases outside the gene matches: 10. The CDR3 contains 16 residues. In DNA form, the CDR3 reads TGTGCCAGCAGCCCGGGTGGGACTAGCTTTCACAATGAGCAGTTCTTC. Amino acids: CASSPGGTSFHNEQFF. The full variable domain, completed using reference TRBV7-2 and TRBJ2-1, is GAGVSQSPSNKVTEKGKDVELRCDPISGHTALYWYRQSLGQGLEFLIYFQGNSAPDKSGLPSDRFSAERTGGSVSTLTIQRTQQEDSAVYLCASSPGGTSFHNEQFFGPGTRLTVL.